This entry features one T cell receptor (beta chain) sequence. No antigen is known for it. One base away there is no much larger clone; base qualities are not given. The same CDR3 is also encoded by other DNA sequences in this sample. The sample is drawn from a study of shared clonotypes between healthy human individuals (dated by TCRdb to the early 2020s). The study in broad terms: The cohort included three men and a couple of women between 18 and 49 years of age. For each donor, CD4 naive and CD4 memory were each run on three plates, CD8 naive on two plates, and CD8 memory on one plate. To increase sequencing depth and limit assay-specific biases, TCR repertoire library preparation and sequencing were carried out by different laboratories using diverse techniques. Leukapheresis yielded between about 0.8 and 9.5 billion PBMCs per donor. Blood TCR repertoires of a handful of healthy adults were deeply sequenced to estimate repertoire size and the extent of clonotype sharing between individuals. The investigation overall reported the following: Compared with non-shared clonotypes, clonotypes shared by all four sorted-subset donors had higher generation probabilities. Based on pairwise subsampling, the degree of clonotype sharing among donors was expected to be affected by sequencing depth. Only blood was sampled, and tissue TCR repertoires likely differ from those in blood. The genetic and exposure-history diversity represented was limited by the small number of donors. Even with the large sequencing depth, rarefaction of the sorted-subset datasets indicated that sequencing was incomplete. Naive subsets generally had larger estimated clonotype richness than memory subsets did. When a handful of donors were compared, the shared fraction of clonotypes was roughly 4.8% for naive CD4, around 3.5% for naive CD8, more than 2% for memory CD4, and roughly 0.4% for memory CD8.

The donors were healthy, HIV-negative adults who had no recently reported acute infections or vaccinations. Only Caucasian adults living in Nashville, Tennessee, USA were represented among the donors. CD4+ T cells were enriched by magnetic negative selection; naive cells were then positively selected on CD45RA, and the negative fraction formed the memory subset. Blood was collected by leukapheresis, and PBMCs were isolated by Ficoll-Histopaque density gradient centrifugation and then cryopreserved in liquid nitrogen vapor phase. Analytical flow cytometry was used to check the purity and quantity of every magnetically sorted T cell population. Each sorted fraction had its genomic DNA isolated and then quantified by UV absorbance on a Nanodrop 2000c. Using the deep immunoSEQ assay, multiplex PCR amplified TCR CDR3 regions from genomic DNA. Extracted genomic DNA from each cell subset was distributed evenly across all wells of several immunoSEQ 96-well plates, and each plate was treated as a replicate. For sorted subsets, around 200 ng genomic DNA, equal to some 30,000 T cell genomes, was loaded into each replicate PCR. Purified libraries were measured with a Qubit 3.0 fluorometer, size-checked on a Bioanalyzer 2100, and measured again with the KAPA Library Quantification kit. A separate single-read 150-cycle Illumina NextSeq 550 flow cell was used to sequence each immunoSEQ 96-well plate. The published analysis was carried out like this. The immunoSEQ output contained only junctional sequences without quality scores, so filtering could not match that applied to full-length reads. To assign V/J genes and CDR3, sequences were annotated using PyIR, a Python wrapper for IgBLAST v1.9, with IMGT germline references. Reads were removed for weak V/J assignments (E-value above 1e-6), missing CDR3, stop codons, out-of-frame junctions, or ambiguous translated residues. V3J clonotypes were defined as sequences sharing an identical inferred V gene, J gene, and CDR3 amino acid sequence. The percentage overlap between two repertoires was calculated by dividing the number of shared unique clonotypes by the size of the smaller repertoire. Richness of each repertoire was evaluated using RTK rarefaction, the Chao1 estimator, and Recon v2.1 estimates of unobserved clonotypes. For all TCRbeta clonotypes obtained by the gDNA method from a few donors, generation probabilities were computed with OLGA. This immuneACCESS table, as held by TCRdb, lists in-frame sequences with V and J called but not all clones. Of the missing ones, under half trace to an unresolved V gene in checked studies; the others have no known cause. That table supplies the V and J calls and clone size; D and trimming were determined from the DNA. In all, the sample holds more than 1 million clones, and 78% of those were seen once. Under 0.6% of the sample is in the top ten clones.

At the junction V is shortened by 3 bases and J by 4 bases, with 7 bases in between. CDR3 length: 13 amino acids, cysteine to phenylalanine. CDR3 DNA only is kept here, 39 bases in frame from base 1. Via the germline V gene, CDR1 is SGHTA and CDR2 FQGNSA. This sequence was found in a man between 18 and 35 years old in good health. Some clones in this sample may be carry-over from other donors' samples. The chain links TRBV7-2 with TRBJ2-1, with the D gene not clear enough to name. The sample comprised memory CD4+ T cells from PBMCs. In light of the paper, this sample's cell subset or site label describes: CD45RA-negative fraction. The CDR3 protein: CASSLAVYNEQFF. The DNA is TGTGCCAGCAGCTTGGCGGTTTACAATGAGCAGTTCTTC. Extended through the reference TRBV7-2 and TRBJ2-1 proteins, this CDR3 yields the full variable domain: GAGVSQSPSNKVTEKGKDVELRCDPISGHTALYWYRQSLGQGLEFLIYFQGNSAPDKSGLPSDRFSAERTGGSVSTLTIQRTQQEDSAVYLCASSLAVYNEQFFGPGTRLTVL.